One and the same sample provided the 18 T cell receptor beta chains below, sequenced in a study (dated by TCRdb to the mid-2010s). Preparation of the library involved RT-PCR. The listed sequencing device is Illumina MiSeq. TCRdb took the public reads, trimmed them with fastp at Q25, ran MiXCR for clone calling and kept in-frame beta chains. Every entry covers one CDR3 protein and lists the most common genes and DNA from its rows. This sample holds about 700,000 distinct CDR3 sequences; 14% were observed only once. The top ten clones comprise about 3.6% of the sample. Sequencing was carried out using memory CD4+ T cells from blood. Receptors were obtained from a female donor in good health, serving as a healthy control.

A few counts support this clonotype. The chain has TRBV7-2 and TRBJ2-1; TRBD2 might be the D (7 bases). The CDR3 covers 19 residues. Trimming took 1 base from V and 3 from J, leaving 22 bases between them. Germline V lookup: CDR1 SGHTA, CDR2 FQGNSA. The chain's CDR3 is CASSLEGLGGGAVYNEQFF. The CDR3 DNA reads TGTGCCAGCAGCTTAGAAGGGTTGGGCGGGGGCGCTGTCTACAATGAGCAGTTCTTC.

The table lists this clonotype with a few counts. This chain's CDR3 is CASSAWDGLGYGYTF. As DNA, the CDR3 is TGTGCCAGCAGCGCCTGGGACGGATTGGGCTATGGCTACACCTTC. The chain couples TRBV7-9 to TRBJ1-2; D possibly corresponds to TRBD1 (5 bases). This CDR3 comprises 15 residues. Trimming took 5 bases from V and 4 from J, leaving 17 bases between them. Per germline, CDR1 SEHNR and CDR2 FQNEAQ (reference sequence).

This clonotype has only a few counts. The chain carries TRBV5-6 and TRBJ1-3; 7 bases align to TRBD1. From germline, CDR1 is SGHDT and CDR2 YYEEEE. V trimming: 4 bases; J trimming: 3 bases; junction bases outside the gene matches: 7. This CDR3 has 15 residues. The DNA for the CDR3 is TGTGCCAGCAGCAGAAGGGGGCTAGATGGAAACACCATATATTTT. Protein product: CASSRRGLDGNTIYF.

A few counts support this clonotype. The chain has TRBV20-1 and TRBJ2-7, with 7 bases identical to TRBD1. This CDR3 has 17 amino acids. V gave up 5 bases and J gave up 0 bases; unmatched junction bases: 16. CDR1 DFQATT and CDR2 SNEGSKA come from the germline V gene (reference sequence). The CDR3, as DNA: TGCAGTGCTCGCAGAATAGACCACCGGGACAGCTCCTACGAGCAGTACTTC. Translating it yields CSARRIDHRDSSYEQYF.

This clonotype came up a few times. The chain is built from TRBV7-8 and TRBJ2-1, with D hard to call. Germline values: CDR1 SGHVS, CDR2 FQNEAQ. The V gene lost 0 bases and the J gene lost 9 bases, with 15 bases spanning the gap. CDR3 length: 15 residues. The CDR3 coding sequence is TGTGCCAGCAGCTTAGCGCTGAGGTGGTCGGGTGAGCAGTTCTTC. It translates to CASSLALRWSGEQFF.

The CDR3 DNA follows: TGCGCCAGCAGCCAAGAGGACAGGGGGACCTACGAGCAGTACTTC. The encoded protein is CASSQEDRGTYEQYF. V gene TRBV4-3 combines with J gene TRBJ2-7, with TRBD1 identical over 10 bases. Unmatched junction bases numbered 1, after V lost 0 bases and J lost 2 bases. There are 15 residues in the CDR3. Germline CDR1 is LGHNA and CDR2 is YSLEER.

In this sample, this clonotype turned up a few times. This sequence joins TRBV18 and TRBJ1-1; D is perhaps TRBD1 (6 bases). Germline V gives CDR1 KGHSH, CDR2 LQKENI. The CDR3 contains 15 residues. The V and J ends lost 3 bases and 0 bases respectively, with 11 bases between them. The CDR3 region has the DNA TGTGCCAGCTCACCTCAACAGGGCATGAACACTGAAGCTTTCTTT. It specifies CASSPQQGMNTEAFF. The whole variable domain, remainder taken from reference TRBV18 and TRBJ1-1, is NAGVMQNPRHLVRRRGQEARLRCSPMKGHSHVYWYRQLPEEGLKFMVYLQKENIIDESGMPKERFSAEFPKEGPSILRIQQVVRGDSAAYFCASSPQQGMNTEAFFGQGTRLTVV.

The CDR3 region is CASSTEGTTGELFF. CDR3 nucleotide sequence: TGTGCCAGCAGCACGGAAGGAACCACCGGGGAGCTGTTTTTT. The rearrangement links TRBV2 to TRBJ2-2, with no clear D. CDR3 size: 14 residues. Trimming pared 6 bases from V and 4 bases from J, leaving 12 bases between. From germline, CDR1 is SNHLY and CDR2 FYNNEI. The whole variable domain, filled in from reference TRBV2 and TRBJ2-2, reads EPEVTQTPSHQVTQMGQEVILRCVPISNHLYFYWYRQILGQKVEFLVSFYNNEISEKSEIFDDQFSVERPDGSNFTLKIRSTKLEDSAMYFCASSTEGTTGELFFGEGSRLTVL.

The chain employs TRBV5-6 and TRBJ1-5; 10 nucleotides match TRBD1. CDR1 is SGHDT, CDR2 YYEEEE, per germline. V was clipped by 2 bases and J by 2 bases; unmatched bases: 10. This CDR3 spans 18 amino acids. This chain's CDR3 is CASSFGTGDYKGNQPQHF. The CDR3 region has the DNA TGTGCCAGCAGCTTCGGGACAGGGGACTACAAGGGCAATCAGCCCCAGCATTTT.

This clonotype was counted a few times. The chain recombines TRBV5-1 with TRBJ2-2; D might be TRBD1 (6 bases). The CDR3 extends over 16 amino acids. Looked up from germline, CDR1 is SGHRS and CDR2 is YFSETQ. V lost 3 bases, J lost 5 bases, and 17 bases lay in between. CDR3 region: CASSSQGRVDTGELFF. The CDR3 nucleotides are TGCGCCAGCAGCTCTCAGGGGAGAGTGGATACCGGGGAGCTGTTTTTT.

This clonotype was observed a handful of times. The V call is TRBV5-4, the J call TRBJ2-1, with D perhaps given as TRBD1 or TRBD2 (5 bases each). CDR1 is SGHNT, CDR2 YYREEE, per germline (reference sequence). V was shortened by 1 base and J by 5 bases, with 13 bases between the two germline ends. The CDR3 runs to 15 residues. Here the CDR3 DNA reads TGTGCCAGCAGCTTGTCCGGGACCCTCCACAATGAGCAGTTCTTC. Translated, it gives CASSLSGTLHNEQFF.

This CDR3 is CASSLAGDRVHEQYF. The CDR3 nucleotides are TGCGCCAGCAGCTTGGCCGGGGACAGGGTCCACGAGCAGTACTTC. The chain couples TRBV5-1 to TRBJ2-7; TRBD1 aligns across 9 bases. The germline V gene encodes CDR1 SGHRS and CDR2 YFSETQ. Unmatched junction bases numbered 6, after V lost 0 bases and J lost 5 bases. The length of the CDR3 is 15 residues.

This chain uses TRBV20-1 with TRBJ1-1; D remains ambiguous. The CDR3 loop spans 13 amino acids. Germline V gives CDR1 DFQATT, CDR2 SNEGSKA (reference sequence). Trimming cost V 1 base and J 13 bases, with 19 bases left between them. The CDR3 coding sequence is TGCAGTGCTAGAGCGTTTCCGGGCGCCCGGGGTTTCTTT. It encodes CSARAFPGARGFF.

V is TRBV6-5 and J is TRBJ1-1; D not certain. V was trimmed by 7 bases and J by 1 base, leaving 13 bases between them. Germline lookup yields CDR1 MNHEY and CDR2 SVGAGI. CDR3 length equals 14 residues. CDR3 amino acids: CASKTTLSNTEAFF. CDR3 DNA sequence: TGTGCCAGCAAAACGACACTCTCGAACACTGAAGCTTTCTTT.

The rearrangement links TRBV7-6 to TRBJ2-7; 8 bases align to TRBD1. Germline V gene sequence: CDR1 SGHVS, CDR2 FNYEAQ. The CDR3 consists of 17 residues. J gave up 2 bases and V 2 bases, and 11 bases lay outside the gene matches. The CDR3 region is CASSLRPGGAFAYEQYF. The CDR3 DNA sequence: TGTGCCAGCAGCTTACGTCCAGGGGGCGCTTTTGCCTACGAGCAGTACTTC.

Only a few counts were recorded for this clonotype. This sequence joins TRBV10-3 and TRBJ1-5, with D unresolved. Germline V gene data show CDR1 as ENHRY and CDR2 as SYGVKD. V lost 5 bases to trimming and J lost 7 bases, with 15 bases between them. CDR3 length: 14 residues. CDR3 loop: CAISPIGVGQPQHF. In nucleotides, the CDR3 is TGTGCCATCAGTCCGATTGGGGTTGGCCAGCCCCAGCATTTT.

This sequence joins TRBV6-2 or TRBV6-3 and TRBJ1-2, with D possibly matching TRBD1 (5 bases). Deletions cut 0 bases from V and 6 bases from J, with 11 bases between. The CDR3 extends over 14 amino acids. Germline CDR1 and CDR2: MNHEY and SVGEGT. The CDR3 sequence is CASSYSGTPDGYTF. In DNA, the CDR3 is TGTGCCAGCAGTTACTCCGGGACGCCAGATGGCTACACCTTC.

The rearrangement links TRBV6-1 to TRBJ2-1; D is uncertain. Trimming stripped 1 base from V and 12 bases from J, with 16 bases between. Germline loops: CDR1 MNHNS, CDR2 SASEGT. The CDR3 has 14 residues. The CDR3 coding sequence is TGTGCCAGCAGTGAAGGATTAACTACACGTGGGCAGTTCTTC. It translates to CASSEGLTTRGQFF.